The subject of this entry is one T cell receptor beta chain. Its antigen remains unidentified. The junction departs from the called germline gene at one end, perhaps through a read error. These data come from a study of tumor-infiltrating lymphocytes in primary liver carcinoma. Across the study: The five patients, who were men and women, ranged in age from 30 to 69 years.

Whole-study results and caveats: It was in tumors, not blood, that the top-250-clone fraction was significantly higher (p = 0.039). Tumor-adjacent and tumor-blood pairs shared a smaller degree of overlap than tumor region pairs.

Germline V gene sequence: CDR1 MGHRA, CDR2 YSYEKL. The CDR3 is made up of 15 amino acids. Total RNA amounting to around 530 ng was the source from which TCR beta cDNA was made with a constant-region primer. Slightly modified ARM-PCR with three nested multiplex PCR rounds yielded TCR beta libraries. Amplification in the first two PCR rounds was performed using TRBV1-TRBV30 forward primers and a C-beta reverse primer for about 10 cycles each. TCRdb passed the multiplex PCR reads through MiXCR, listing each CDR3 protein once. The sample yields fewer than 85,000 distinct CDR3 sequences, 69% seen once. Total RNA and DNA came together from around 20-30 mg of bulk tissue without cell sorting. Primary liver carcinomas in the patients were surgically resected.

The sequenced material came from tumor-adjacent normal liver tissue. This clonotype originated in a man aged 40-49 years with primary liver carcinoma and hepatitis B virus infection. V gene TRBV4-1 combines with J gene TRBJ2-7; D is ambiguous. Written as DNA, the CDR3 is TGCGCCAGGAGCCCCCGAGAGGAACACTTCTACGAGCAGTACTTC. Protein product: CARSPREEHFYEQYF.